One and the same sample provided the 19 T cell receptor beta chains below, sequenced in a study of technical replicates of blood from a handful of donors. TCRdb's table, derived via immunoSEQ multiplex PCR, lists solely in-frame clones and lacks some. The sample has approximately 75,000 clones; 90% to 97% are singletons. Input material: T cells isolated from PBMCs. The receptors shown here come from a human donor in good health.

The DNA of the CDR3 is TGTGCCAGCAGCGTAAGTGAACAGGTCTCCTACAATGAGCAGTTCTTC. As protein: CASSVSEQVSYNEQFF. J is TRBJ2-1 and V is TRBV9; TRBD1 is a possible D gene (5 bases). CDR3 size: 16 residues. Germline CDR1 reads SGDLS; CDR2 reads YYNGEE. V was trimmed by 1 base and J by 0 bases, leaving 11 bases between them. The full variable domain, in which reference TRBV9 and TRBJ2-1 provide the parts outside the CDR3, is DSGVTQTPKHLITATGQRVTLRCSPRSGDLSVYWYQQSLDQGLQFLIQYYNGEERAKGNILERFSAQQFPDLHSELNLSSLELGDSALYFCASSVSEQVSYNEQFFGPGTRLTVL.

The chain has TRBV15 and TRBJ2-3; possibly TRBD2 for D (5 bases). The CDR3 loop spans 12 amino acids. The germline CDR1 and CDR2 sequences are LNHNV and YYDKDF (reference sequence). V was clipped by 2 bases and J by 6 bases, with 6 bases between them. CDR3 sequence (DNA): TGTGCCACCAGCAGAACTAGGGATACGCAGTATTTT. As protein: CATSRTRDTQYF. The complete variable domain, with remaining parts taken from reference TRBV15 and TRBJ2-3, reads DAMVIQNPRYQVTQFGKPVTLSCSQTLNHNVMYWYQQKSSQAPKLLFHYYDKDFNNEADTPDNFQSRRPNTSFCFLDIRSPGLGDTAMYLCATSRTRDTQYFGPGTRLTVL.

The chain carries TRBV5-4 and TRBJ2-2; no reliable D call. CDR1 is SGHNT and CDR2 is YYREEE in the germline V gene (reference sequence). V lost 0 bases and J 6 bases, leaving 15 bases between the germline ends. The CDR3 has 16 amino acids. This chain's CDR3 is CASSLGSSLISGELFF. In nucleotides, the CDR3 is TGTGCCAGCAGCTTGGGGTCTAGTCTGATCTCCGGGGAGCTGTTTTTT. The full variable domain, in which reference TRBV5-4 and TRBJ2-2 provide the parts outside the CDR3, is ETGVTQSPTHLIKTRGQQVTLRCSSQSGHNTVSWYQQALGQGPQFIFQYYREEENGRGNFPPRFSGLQFPNYSSELNVNALELDDSALYLCASSLGSSLISGELFFGEGSRLTVL.

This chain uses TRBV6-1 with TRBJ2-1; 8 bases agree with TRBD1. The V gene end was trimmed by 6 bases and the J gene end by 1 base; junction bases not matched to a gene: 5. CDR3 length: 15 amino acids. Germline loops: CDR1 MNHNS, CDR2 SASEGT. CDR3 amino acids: CASRATGGSYNEQFF. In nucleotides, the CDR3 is TGTGCCAGCAGGGCTACAGGGGGGTCCTACAATGAGCAGTTCTTC.

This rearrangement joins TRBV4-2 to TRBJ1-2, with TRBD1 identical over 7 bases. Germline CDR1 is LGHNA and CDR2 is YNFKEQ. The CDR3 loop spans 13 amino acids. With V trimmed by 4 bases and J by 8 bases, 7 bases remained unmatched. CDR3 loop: CASSPKGARGYTF. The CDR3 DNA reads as TGTGCCAGCAGCCCAAAGGGGGCGCGAGGCTACACCTTC.

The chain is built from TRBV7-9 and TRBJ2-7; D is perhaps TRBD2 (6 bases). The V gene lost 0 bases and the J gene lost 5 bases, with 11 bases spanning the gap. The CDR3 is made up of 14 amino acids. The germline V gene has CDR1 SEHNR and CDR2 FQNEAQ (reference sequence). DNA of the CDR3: TGTGCCAGCAGCTTAGCGAGGGAGGTCGACGAGCAGTACTTC. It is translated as CASSLAREVDEQYF. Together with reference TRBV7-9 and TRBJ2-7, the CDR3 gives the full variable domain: DTGVSQNPRHKITKRGQNVTFRCDPISEHNRLYWYRQTLGQGPEFLTYFQNEAQLEKSRLLSDRFSAERPKGSFSTLEIQRTEQGDSAMYLCASSLAREVDEQYFGPGTRLTVT.

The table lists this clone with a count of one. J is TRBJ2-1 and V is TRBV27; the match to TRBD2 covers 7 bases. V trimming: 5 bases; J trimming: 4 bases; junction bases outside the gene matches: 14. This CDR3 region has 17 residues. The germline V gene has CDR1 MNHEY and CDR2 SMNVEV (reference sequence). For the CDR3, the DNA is TGTGCCAGCAGTGGGAGGGACCCCCAGGCCCTTTACAATGAGCAGTTCTTC. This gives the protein CASSGRDPQALYNEQFF.

The CDR3 bases are TGTGCCAGCAGTTTTATACAGGGGTTGAGGGGCTACACCTTC. Translation: CASSFIQGLRGYTF. This sequence joins TRBV6-5 and TRBJ1-2; 7 positions agree with TRBD1. CDR1 MNHEY and CDR2 SVGAGI come from the germline V gene. Losses at the gene ends were 4 bases for V and 8 bases for J; bases not matched to a gene: 10. There are 14 residues in the CDR3.

The CDR3 here is CASSDDRGLPYEQYF. In DNA form, the CDR3 reads TGTGCCAGCAGTGATGACCGAGGCCTCCCCTACGAGCAGTACTTC. The V call is TRBV25-1, the J call TRBJ2-7; D is undetermined. The CDR3 totals 15 residues. V was pared by 3 bases and J by 2 bases, with 14 bases between. CDR1 is MGHDK, CDR2 SYGVNS, per germline.

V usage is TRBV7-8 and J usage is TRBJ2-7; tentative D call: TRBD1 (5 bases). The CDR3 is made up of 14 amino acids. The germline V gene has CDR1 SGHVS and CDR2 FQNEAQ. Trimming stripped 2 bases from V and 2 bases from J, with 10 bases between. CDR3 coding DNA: TGTGCCAGCAGCTTAAGGGGCAGCACCTACGAGCAGTACTTC. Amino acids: CASSLRGSTYEQYF.

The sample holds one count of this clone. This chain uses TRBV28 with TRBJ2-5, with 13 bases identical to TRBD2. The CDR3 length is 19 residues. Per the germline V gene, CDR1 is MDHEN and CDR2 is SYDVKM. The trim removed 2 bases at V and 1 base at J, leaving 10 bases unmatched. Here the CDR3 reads CASSLAGGGLAGPQETQYF. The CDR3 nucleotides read TGTGCCAGCAGTTTAGCGGGCGGGGGACTAGCGGGACCCCAAGAGACCCAGTACTTC.

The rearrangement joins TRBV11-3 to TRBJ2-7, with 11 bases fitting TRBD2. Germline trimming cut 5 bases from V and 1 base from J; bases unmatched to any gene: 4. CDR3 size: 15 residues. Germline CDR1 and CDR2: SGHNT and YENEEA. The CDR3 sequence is CASSLGLAASYEQYF. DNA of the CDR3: TGTGCCAGCAGCCTGGGACTAGCGGCTTCCTACGAGCAGTACTTC.

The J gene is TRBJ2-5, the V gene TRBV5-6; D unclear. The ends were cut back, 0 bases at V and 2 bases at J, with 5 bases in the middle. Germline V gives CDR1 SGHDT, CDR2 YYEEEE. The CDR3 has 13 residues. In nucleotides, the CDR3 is TGTGCCAGCAGCTTGGCACTGCAAGAGACCCAGTACTTC. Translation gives CASSLALQETQYF.

CDR3 coding DNA: TGTGCCAGCAGCTTAGATAGGACAGGACCCTACGAGCAGTACTTC. Encoded protein: CASSLDRTGPYEQYF. The V call is TRBV11-2, the J call TRBJ2-7; 7 nucleotides line up with TRBD1. The CDR3 extends over 15 amino acids. The J segment lost 2 bases and the V segment lost 0 bases, leaving 4 bases of the junction unmatched. Looked up from germline, CDR1 is SGHAT and CDR2 is FQNNGV.

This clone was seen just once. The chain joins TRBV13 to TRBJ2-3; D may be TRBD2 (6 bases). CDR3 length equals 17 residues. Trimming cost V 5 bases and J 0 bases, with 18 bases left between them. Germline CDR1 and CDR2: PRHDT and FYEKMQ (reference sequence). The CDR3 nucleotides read TGTGCCAGCAGCCCAGAGGGCGGGGATTATAGCACAGATACGCAGTATTTT. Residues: CASSPEGGDYSTDTQYF.

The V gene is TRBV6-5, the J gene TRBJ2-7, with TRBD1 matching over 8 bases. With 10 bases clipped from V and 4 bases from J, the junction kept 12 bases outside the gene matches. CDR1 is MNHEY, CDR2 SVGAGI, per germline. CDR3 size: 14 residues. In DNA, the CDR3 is TGTGCCACCACAAACGGACAGGGCGATTACGAGCAGTACTTC. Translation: CATTNGQGDYEQYF.

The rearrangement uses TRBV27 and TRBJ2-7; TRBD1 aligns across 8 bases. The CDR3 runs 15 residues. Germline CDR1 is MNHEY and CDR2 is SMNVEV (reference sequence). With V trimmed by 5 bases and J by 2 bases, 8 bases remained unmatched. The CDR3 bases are TGTGCCAGCAGTCTGACAGGGGCCGCAACCTACGAGCAGTACTTC. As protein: CASSLTGAATYEQYF.

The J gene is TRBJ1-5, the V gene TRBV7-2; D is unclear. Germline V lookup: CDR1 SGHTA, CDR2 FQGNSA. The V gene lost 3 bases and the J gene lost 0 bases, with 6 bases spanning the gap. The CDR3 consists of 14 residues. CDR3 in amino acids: CASSLANSNQPQHF. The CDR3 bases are TGTGCCAGCAGCTTGGCAAATAGCAATCAGCCCCAGCATTTT.

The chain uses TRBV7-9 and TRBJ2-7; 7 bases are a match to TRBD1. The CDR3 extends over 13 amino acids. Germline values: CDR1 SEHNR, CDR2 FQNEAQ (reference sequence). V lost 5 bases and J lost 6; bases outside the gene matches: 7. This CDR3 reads CASSHDRAVEQYF. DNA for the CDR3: TGTGCCAGCAGCCACGACAGGGCGGTCGAGCAGTACTTC.